The clone carrying this T cell receptor (beta chain) was found once. Its antigen remains unidentified. V was shortened by 5 bases and J by 2 bases, with 2 bases between the two germline ends. Germline loops: CDR1 MNHEY, CDR2 SMNVEV (reference sequence). This CDR3 contains 11 residues. The donors were members of the validation cohort, which comprised 120 subjects and was separate from the first cohort of about 700 subjects. Data came from immunoSEQ multiplex PCR; TCRdb stores just in-frame clones and leaves some out. Of around 69,000 clones listed, 96% are singletons. These data belong to a study of cytomegalovirus exposure and HLA in healthy donors. The study's findings and limits: Researchers reported that three CMV-associated chains were confirmed in vitro as CMV antigen-specific. Subsequent analysis revealed that first-cohort TCR clusters tended to co-occur in the 95 to 150 validation repertoires.

The V call is TRBV27, the J call TRBJ2-3; D uncertain. The specimen was PBMCs. This TCR was sampled from a woman between 18 and 29 years old in good health and CMV-seropositive. CDR3 sequence (DNA): TGTGCCAGCAGTCACACAGATACGCAGTATTTT. Translation gives CASSHTDTQYF.